This T cell receptor (beta chain) was sequenced in a study of shared T cell receptors in the human thymus. Here immunoSEQ multiplex PCR was the method, and the copy in TCRdb shows in-frame clones only, minus some. This table has hundreds of thousands of clones, 88% appearing once. This CDR3 is built from 14 residues. J was trimmed by 4 bases and V by 3 bases; bases with no gene match: 4. Germline CDR1 and CDR2: LNHDA and SQIVND (reference sequence). The table lists this clone with a few counts. This same sample was also part of a study on human thymus T cells. That study reports: Thymic resections from corrective heart surgery supplied the tissue.

The sequence was obtained from a boy under two years old with a congenital heart defect. Material for sequencing was thymocytes. The rearrangement links TRBV19 to TRBJ2-7, with TRBD1 matching over 9 bases. CDR3 amino acids: CASSIGQGRYEQYF. The CDR3 DNA is TGTGCCAGTAGTATCGGACAGGGGCGGTACGAGCAGTACTTC.